This TCR beta chain was sequenced during a study of blood T cell repertoires in COVID-19. Study as a whole: Acute and convalescent COVID-19 specimens originated in the United States, Italy and Spain.

As processed by the authors: Nucleated cell counts were estimated from reference gene primer amplification. The repertoire was sequenced with immunoSEQ multiplex PCR; TCRdb's copy has only in-frame clones and lacks some. V, J and clone size are taken as reported in that table, and D and trimming were inferred from the DNA itself. This sample carries about 250,000 clones, about nine tenths of them seen once, and the ten largest clones take around 1.8%. Assignment of participants to cohorts was predicated upon participant-reported clinical history. Two negative PCRs, clearance, or symptom resolution characterized the recovered Cohort 3 donors. This receptor was identified in a man aged 35 to 55 who had recovered from COVID-19. Sequences were obtained from PBMCs or T cells enriched from blood (not recorded which).

The CDR3 loop reads CASGGDTTGNTIYF. In DNA form, the CDR3 reads TGTGCCAGCGGGGGGGACACGACAGGAAACACCATATATTTT. The chain has TRBV6-6 and TRBJ1-3, with D perhaps matching TRBD1 (6 bases). With 8 bases removed from V and 4 bases from J, the gap between germline ends came to 15 bases. Germline CDR1 and CDR2: MNHNY and SVGAGI (reference sequence). The CDR3 contains 14 residues.